One sample yielded the 3 T cell receptor beta chains listed below, sequenced in a study of OX40 agonist ivuxolimab in advanced cancers. Using immunoSEQ multiplex PCR, the repertoire was profiled, and TCRdb retains in-frame clones only, with some absent. Here the sample spans 30,000 to 35,000 clones, under 85% being singletons. Material: CD4+ or CD8+ T cells sorted from blood, obtained in a trial of the OX40 agonist ivuxolimab. The receptor set was obtained from an adult with an advanced solid tumor such as melanoma, head and neck, liver or kidney cancer.

V and J are TRBV4-1 and TRBJ2-7; tentatively, D is TRBD2 (5 bases). V was shortened by 3 bases and J by 2 bases, with 14 bases between the two germline ends. The CDR3 loop spans 15 amino acids. In germline, CDR1 is MGHRA, CDR2 YSYEKL. The CDR3 nucleotides are TGCGCCAGCAGCCAGCACACATCCGGGACCTACGAGCAGTACTTC. This codes for CASSQHTSGTYEQYF.

This clone is deemed medium-sized (0.01 to 0.1%). The rearrangement links TRBV2 to TRBJ2-7; D unresolved. Trimming stripped 8 bases from V and 7 bases from J, with 21 bases between. Germline lookup yields CDR1 SNHLY and CDR2 FYNNEI. CDR3 size: 14 residues. CDR3 DNA: TGTGCCAGCGGGTTAGGTCTCCTCTTGGGTGAGCAGTACTTC. Protein product: CASGLGLLLGEQYF.

The genes are TRBV15 and TRBJ2-1, with D perhaps TRBD2 (5 bases). V was pared by 0 bases and J by 4 bases, with 13 bases between. This CDR3 is built from 16 residues. In germline, CDR1 is LNHNV, CDR2 YYDKDF (reference sequence). The CDR3 nucleotides are TGTGCCACCAGCAGAGATCGAGGGCCCCCTTACAATGAGCAGTTCTTC. This encodes CATSRDRGPPYNEQFF. The whole variable domain, remainder taken from reference TRBV15 and TRBJ2-1, is DAMVIQNPRYQVTQFGKPVTLSCSQTLNHNVMYWYQQKSSQAPKLLFHYYDKDFNNEADTPDNFQSRRPNTSFCFLDIRSPGLGDTAMYLCATSRDRGPPYNEQFFGPGTRLTVL.